Presented here are 7 T cell receptor beta chains from one specimen sequenced in a study of shared clonotypes between healthy human individuals. TCRdb keeps only in-frame clones here, not all; method: immunoSEQ multiplex PCR. This sample yields over 850,000 clones, of which more than 75% are seen a single time; around 0.6% belongs to the top ten. The sequenced sample consisted of memory CD4+ T cells from PBMCs. Subset reported: CD45RA-negative fraction. Receptors originate from a man between 18 and 29 years old in good health. Some clones in this sample may be carry-over from other donors' samples.

The chain uses TRBV4-1 and TRBJ1-1; no reliable D call. Looked up from germline, CDR1 is MGHRA and CDR2 is YSYEKL. The V and J ends lost 2 bases and 1 base respectively, with 11 bases between them. This CDR3 is 15 amino acids long. The CDR3 DNA reads as TGCGCCAGCAGCCAATTTGCCGTCCCGAACACTGAAGCTTTCTTT. This translates into CASSQFAVPNTEAFF.

The rearrangement links TRBV7-3 to TRBJ2-1; 9 nucleotides line up with TRBD1. CDR1 and CDR2 from the germline V gene are SGHTA and FQGTGA. Trimming cost V 0 bases and J 2 bases; bases outside gene matches: 5. This CDR3 has 17 amino acids. The CDR3 loop is CASSLTRGQGAYNEQFF. The CDR3 region has the DNA TGTGCCAGCAGCTTAACGAGGGGACAGGGTGCCTACAATGAGCAGTTCTTC.

This clone turned up a few times. The V and J genes are TRBV5-1 and TRBJ2-7; D is ambiguous. This CDR3 comprises 11 residues. CDR1 is SGHRS and CDR2 is YFSETQ in the germline V gene. V lost 2 bases and J lost 6, with 6 bases in between. In nucleotides, the CDR3 is TGCGCCAGCAGCTTTATGGGCGAGCAGTACTTC. Translated: CASSFMGEQYF.

The chain recombines TRBV28 with TRBJ1-2, with 8 positions matching TRBD1. The germline V gene encodes CDR1 MDHEN and CDR2 SYDVKM. V was clipped by 7 bases and J by 7 bases; unmatched bases: 8. The CDR3 is made up of 13 amino acids. CDR3 loop: CASMLQGERGYTF. The CDR3 DNA reads as TGTGCCAGCATGCTACAGGGGGAACGTGGCTACACCTTC.

Concerning this clone itself: A much larger clone differs from this one at a single base, so this may be a read error. The same CDR3 arises from other DNA sequences in this sample as well. V gene TRBV7-6 combines with J gene TRBJ2-7; D is possibly TRBD1 (6 bases). From germline, CDR1 is SGHVS and CDR2 FNYEAQ. There are 12 residues in the CDR3. Here the CDR3 DNA reads TGTGCCAGTAGCTTTCGCAGGGGCGAGCAGTACTTC. Amino acids: CASSFRRGEQYF.

To note about this clone: A much more abundant neighbour one base away suggests this may be a read error. The rearrangement links TRBV15 to TRBJ2-1, with D possibly matching TRBD1 (5 bases). The germline CDR1 and CDR2 sequences are LNHNV and YYDKDF (reference sequence). Between the trimmed V and J ends, which lost 0 bases and 13 bases, there was a span of 10 bases. This CDR3 region has 12 residues. This chain's CDR3 is CATSRDDRLQFF. As DNA, the CDR3 is TGTGCCACCAGCAGAGATGACAGACTTCAGTTCTTC.

V and J are TRBV28 and TRBJ2-5, with no clear D. Germline CDR1 MDHEN, CDR2 SYDVKM. The V end lost 6 bases, the J end lost 2 bases, and 16 bases lay between the germline ends. The CDR3 is 15 residues long. CDR3 sequence reads: CASRPDTKGQETQYF. The CDR3 DNA follows: TGTGCCAGCAGGCCGGATACTAAGGGTCAAGAGACCCAGTACTTC.